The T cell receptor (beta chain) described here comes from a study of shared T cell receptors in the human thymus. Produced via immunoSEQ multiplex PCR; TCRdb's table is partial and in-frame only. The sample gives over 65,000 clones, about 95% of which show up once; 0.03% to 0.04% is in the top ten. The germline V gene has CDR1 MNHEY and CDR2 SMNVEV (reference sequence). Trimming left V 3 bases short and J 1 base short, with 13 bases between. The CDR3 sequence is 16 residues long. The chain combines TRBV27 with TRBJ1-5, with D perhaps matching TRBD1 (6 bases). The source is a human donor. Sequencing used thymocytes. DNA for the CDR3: TGTGCCAGCAGTTTTCGCGGAGGACAGAGCAATCAGCCCCAGCATTTT. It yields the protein CASSFRGGQSNQPQHF.